The sample holds one count of the clone carrying this TCR beta chain. Its antigen is not known. The source of the sample is a study of type 1 regulatory T cells. Germline assignment: CDR1 SGHDT and CDR2 YYEEEE. After removal of 4 bases from V and 4 bases from J, the junction contained 6 bases not matched to a gene. The CDR3 has 14 residues. TCRdb processed the reads anew with MiXCR; each CDR3 protein has one entry. The data show about 60,000 distinct CDR3 sequences, around 49% seen once. Specimen: cultured non-Tr1 T cells, either the whole culture or a sorted T cell fraction (not recorded which). This sequence originates from a human donor in good health. This rearrangement joins TRBV5-6 to TRBJ1-2; 8 bases map to TRBD1. The CDR3 reads CASSRRTGSYGYTF. CDR3 DNA: TGTGCCAGCAGCCGGAGGACAGGGTCCTATGGCTACACCTTC. The whole variable domain, remainder taken from reference TRBV5-6 and TRBJ1-2, is DAGVTQSPTHLIKTRGQQVTLRCSPKSGHDTVSWYQQALGQGPQFIFQYYEEEERQRGNFPDRFSGHQFPNYSSELNVNALLLGDSALYLCASSRRTGSYGYTFGSGTRLTVV.